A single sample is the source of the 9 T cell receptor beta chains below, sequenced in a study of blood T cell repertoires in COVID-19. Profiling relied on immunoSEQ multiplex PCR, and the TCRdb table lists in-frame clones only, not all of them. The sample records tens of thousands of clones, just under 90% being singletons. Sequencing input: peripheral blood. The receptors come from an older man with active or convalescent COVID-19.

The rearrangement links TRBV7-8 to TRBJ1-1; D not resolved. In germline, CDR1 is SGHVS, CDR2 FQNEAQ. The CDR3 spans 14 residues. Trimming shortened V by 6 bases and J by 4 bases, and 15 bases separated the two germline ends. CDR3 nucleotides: TGTGCCAGCAGACTGGAATTAGAGGGCACTGAAGCTTTCTTT. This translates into CASRLELEGTEAFF.

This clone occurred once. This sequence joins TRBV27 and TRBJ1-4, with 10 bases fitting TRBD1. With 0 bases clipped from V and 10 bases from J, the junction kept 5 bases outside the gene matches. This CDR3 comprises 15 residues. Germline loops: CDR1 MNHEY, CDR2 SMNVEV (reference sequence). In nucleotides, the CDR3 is TGTGCCAGCAGTTTATCAGCGACAGGGGGCGCAAAACTGTTTTTT. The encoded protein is CASSLSATGGAKLFF.

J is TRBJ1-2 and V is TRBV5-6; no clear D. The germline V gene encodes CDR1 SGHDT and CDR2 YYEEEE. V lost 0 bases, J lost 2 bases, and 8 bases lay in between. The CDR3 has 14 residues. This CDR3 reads CASSLGGRNYGYTF. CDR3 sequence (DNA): TGTGCCAGCAGCTTGGGCGGTAGAAACTATGGCTACACCTTC.

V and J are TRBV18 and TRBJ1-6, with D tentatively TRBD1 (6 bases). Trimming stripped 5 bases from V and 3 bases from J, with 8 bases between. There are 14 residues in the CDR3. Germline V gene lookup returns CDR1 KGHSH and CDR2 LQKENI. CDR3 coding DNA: TGTGCCAGCTCAACGACAGGCTATAATTCACCCCTCCACTTT. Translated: CASSTTGYNSPLHF.

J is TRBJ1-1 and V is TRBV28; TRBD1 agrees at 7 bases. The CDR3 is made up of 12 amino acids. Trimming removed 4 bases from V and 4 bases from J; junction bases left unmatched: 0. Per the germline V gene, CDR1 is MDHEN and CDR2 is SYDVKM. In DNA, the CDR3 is TGTGCCAGCAGTTCAGGGGGCACTGAAGCTTTCTTT. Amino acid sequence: CASSSGGTEAFF.

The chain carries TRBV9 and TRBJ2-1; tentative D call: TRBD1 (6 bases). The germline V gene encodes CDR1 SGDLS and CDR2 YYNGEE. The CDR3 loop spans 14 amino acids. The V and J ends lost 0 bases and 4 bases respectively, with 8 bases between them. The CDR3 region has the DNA TGTGCCAGCAGCGTAGACAGGGAATACAATGAGCAGTTCTTC. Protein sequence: CASSVDREYNEQFF.

The CDR3 DNA is TGTGCCAGCAGCCCCGGGACAGCAATCTATGGCTACACCTTC. Its translation: CASSPGTAIYGYTF. The J gene is TRBJ1-2, the V gene TRBV7-2; 7 positions agree with TRBD1. V shed 5 bases and J 4 bases; nucleotides not matched to a gene: 7. Germline V gene sequence: CDR1 SGHTA, CDR2 FQGNSA. The CDR3 runs to 14 residues.

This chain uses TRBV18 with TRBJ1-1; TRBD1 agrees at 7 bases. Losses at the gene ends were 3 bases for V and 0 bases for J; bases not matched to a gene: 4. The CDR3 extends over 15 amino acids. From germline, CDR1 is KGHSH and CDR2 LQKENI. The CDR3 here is CASSPTGFMNTEAFF. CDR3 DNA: TGTGCCAGCTCACCGACAGGGTTCATGAACACTGAAGCTTTCTTT.

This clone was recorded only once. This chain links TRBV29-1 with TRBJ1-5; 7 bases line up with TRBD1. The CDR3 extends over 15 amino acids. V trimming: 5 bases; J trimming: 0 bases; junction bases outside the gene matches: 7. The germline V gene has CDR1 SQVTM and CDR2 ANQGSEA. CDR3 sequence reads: CSVPRDSYSNQPQHF. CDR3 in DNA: TGCAGCGTTCCCCGGGACAGCTATAGCAATCAGCCCCAGCATTTT.